A selection of T cell receptor beta chains follows, all from one sample in a study of T cells in Graves' hyperthyroidism and ophthalmopathy. TCRdb re-called the multiplex PCR reads through MiXCR, storing one row per CDR3 protein. The sample has 350,000 or so distinct CDR3 sequences, around 18% seen once. The specimen was blood. Source of these receptors: a woman aged 40 to 55 with Graves' ophthalmopathy. Both conserved end residues are part of each CDR3. Each record gives: clone size, J gene, D gene, V gene, CDR3 protein, CDR3 DNA. A D gene is named only where the DNA matches it firmly. A row's size may be missing; if present it is once, few, many or a size class.

clone_size: many
j_call: TRBJ1-1
d_call: .
v_call: TRBV11-1
cdr3_aa: CASSLGGESTEAFF
cdr3_nt: TGTGCCAGCAGCTTAGGCGGGGAAAGCACTGAAGCTTTCTTT

clone_size: many
j_call: TRBJ1-1
d_call: .
v_call: TRBV6-1
cdr3_aa: CASSRYLNTEAFF
cdr3_nt: TGTGCCAGCAGCCGCTACTTGAACACTGAAGCTTTCTTT

clone_size: many
j_call: TRBJ1-1
d_call: .
v_call: TRBV28
cdr3_aa: CASSLPGALSVVAFF
cdr3_nt: TGTGCCAGCAGTTTACCGGGGGCGTTAAGTGTTGTAGCTTTCTTT

clone_size: many
j_call: TRBJ2-7
d_call: .
v_call: TRBV30
cdr3_aa: CAWADRNYEQYF
cdr3_nt: TGTGCCTGGGCGGACAGAAACTACGAGCAGTACTTC

clone_size: .
j_call: TRBJ2-3
d_call: TRBD1
v_call: TRBV27
cdr3_aa: CASSYGTGAGADTQYF
cdr3_nt: TGTGCCAGCAGTTACGGGACAGGGGCGGGGGCAGATACGCAGTATTTT

clone_size: many
j_call: TRBJ1-1
d_call: TRBD1
v_call: TRBV9
cdr3_aa: CASSPDRGRGGEAFF
cdr3_nt: TGTGCCAGCAGCCCAGACAGGGGGAGAGGGGGTGAAGCTTTCTTT

clone_size: .
j_call: TRBJ2-5
d_call: .
v_call: TRBV4-1
cdr3_aa: CASSQRPPREWGRYQETQYF
cdr3_nt: TGCGCCAGCAGCCAACGACCCCCCCGGGAGTGGGGGAGGTACCAAGAGACCCAGTACTTC

clone_size: .
j_call: TRBJ2-5
d_call: TRBD2
v_call: TRBV3-1
cdr3_aa: CASSQAATGGETQYF
cdr3_nt: TGTGCCAGCAGCCAGGCGGCCACGGGGGGGGAGACACAGTACTTC

clone_size: .
j_call: TRBJ2-5
d_call: TRBD2
v_call: TRBV7-2
cdr3_aa: CASSGRLAGQTQYF
cdr3_nt: TGTGCCAGCAGCGGCAGACTAGCGGGGCAGACCCAGTACTTC

clone_size: many
j_call: TRBJ2-7
d_call: TRBD1
v_call: TRBV3-1
cdr3_aa: CASSRQGTGIEYEQYF
cdr3_nt: TGTGCCAGCAGCCGCCAGGGGACAGGTATAGAGTACGAGCAGTACTTC

clone_size: many
j_call: TRBJ2-4
d_call: TRBD1
v_call: TRBV30
cdr3_aa: CAWSVGTGGWGNIQYF
cdr3_nt: TGTGCCTGGAGTGTCGGGACAGGGGGCTGGGGAAACATTCAGTACTTC

clone_size: many
j_call: TRBJ2-7
d_call: TRBD1
v_call: TRBV9
cdr3_aa: CASSPTGQDYEQYF
cdr3_nt: TGTGCCAGCAGCCCAACGGGACAGGACTACGAGCAGTACTTC

clone_size: .
j_call: TRBJ2-7
d_call: TRBD2
v_call: TRBV13
cdr3_aa: CASSPTGTTHIYEQYF
cdr3_nt: TGTGCCAGCAGCCCCACCGGGACTACCCATATCTACGAGCAGTACTTC

clone_size: many
j_call: TRBJ2-7
d_call: TRBD1
v_call: TRBV7-2
cdr3_aa: CASSLGGQGFYEQYF
cdr3_nt: TGTGCCAGCAGCTTAGGAGGACAGGGATTCTACGAGCAGTACTTC

clone_size: many
j_call: TRBJ1-1
d_call: .
v_call: TRBV2
cdr3_aa: CASSEVWGVGAFF
cdr3_nt: TGTGCCAGCAGTGAGGTGTGGGGGGTGGGAGCTTTCTTT

clone_size: .
j_call: TRBJ2-5
d_call: .
v_call: TRBV20-1
cdr3_aa: CSARVMSRQETQYF
cdr3_nt: TGCAGTGCTAGAGTAATGTCGAGACAAGAGACCCAGTACTTC

clone_size: many
j_call: TRBJ2-5
d_call: TRBD2
v_call: TRBV20-1
cdr3_aa: CSATPRAGGRGTQYF
cdr3_nt: TGCAGTGCCACTCCCAGAGCGGGGGGGCGGGGGACCCAGTACTTC

clone_size: many
j_call: TRBJ2-7
d_call: .
v_call: TRBV28
cdr3_aa: CASSPPRPDEQYF
cdr3_nt: TGTGCCAGCAGTCCTCCCCGCCCGGACGAGCAGTACTTC

clone_size: few
j_call: TRBJ2-2
d_call: .
v_call: TRBV19
cdr3_aa: CASSIVNRVETGELFF
cdr3_nt: TGTGCCAGTAGTATCGTTAATAGGGTAGAAACCGGGGAGCTGTTTTTT

clone_size: many
j_call: TRBJ1-1
d_call: .
v_call: TRBV7-3
cdr3_aa: CASSLTGLLNTEAFF
cdr3_nt: TGTGCCAGCAGCTTAACCGGTCTTCTGAACACTGAAGCTTTCTTT

clone_size: many
j_call: TRBJ1-5
d_call: TRBD1
v_call: TRBV12-3/TRBV12-4
cdr3_aa: CASTYTDRSNQPQHF
cdr3_nt: TGTGCCAGCACCTACACGGACAGGAGCAATCAGCCCCAGCATTTT

clone_size: many
j_call: TRBJ2-2
d_call: TRBD1
v_call: TRBV6-2/TRBV6-3
cdr3_aa: CATRRQGSAGELFF
cdr3_nt: TGTGCCACTAGGCGACAGGGGAGCGCCGGGGAGCTGTTTTTT

clone_size: .
j_call: TRBJ2-5
d_call: .
v_call: TRBV30
cdr3_aa: CAWGSGGQETQYF
cdr3_nt: TGTGCCTGGGGGTCCGGAGGCCAGGAGACCCAGTACTTC

clone_size: many
j_call: TRBJ2-2
d_call: .
v_call: TRBV7-3
cdr3_aa: CASRQTNTGELFF
cdr3_nt: TGTGCCAGCAGACAGACGAACACCGGGGAGCTGTTTTTT

clone_size: many
j_call: TRBJ2-7
d_call: TRBD2
v_call: TRBV6-4
cdr3_aa: CASSDPAGRGSYEQYF
cdr3_nt: TGTGCCAGCAGTGACCCGGCCGGGAGGGGCTCCTACGAGCAGTACTTC

clone_size: many
j_call: TRBJ1-1
d_call: TRBD1
v_call: TRBV6-1
cdr3_aa: CASSATGFRTGHTEAFF
cdr3_nt: TGTGCCAGCAGTGCCACGGGATTCCGGACAGGCCACACTGAAGCTTTCTTT

clone_size: few
j_call: TRBJ2-2
d_call: .
v_call: TRBV11-2
cdr3_aa: CASRKPGTPRSGELFF
cdr3_nt: TGTGCCAGCAGGAAACCCGGGACACCCCGGTCCGGGGAGCTGTTTTTT

clone_size: few
j_call: TRBJ1-1
d_call: .
v_call: TRBV4-1
cdr3_aa: CASSQAAVNTEAFF
cdr3_nt: TGCGCCAGCAGCCAAGCCGCAGTGAACACTGAAGCTTTCTTT

clone_size: many
j_call: TRBJ1-2
d_call: TRBD1
v_call: TRBV20-1
cdr3_aa: CSASHRGLYGYTF
cdr3_nt: TGCAGTGCTAGCCACAGGGGACTTTATGGCTACACCTTC

clone_size: many
j_call: TRBJ2-7
d_call: .
v_call: TRBV3-1
cdr3_aa: CASSQDTGTYEQYF
cdr3_nt: TGTGCCAGCAGCCAAGACACAGGGACCTACGAGCAGTACTTC

clone_size: .
j_call: TRBJ1-2
d_call: .
v_call: TRBV11-1
cdr3_aa: CASSNQRTVSYGYTF
cdr3_nt: TGTGCCAGCAGCAACCAAAGGACAGTGAGCTATGGCTACACCTTC

clone_size: many
j_call: TRBJ2-6
d_call: .
v_call: TRBV15
cdr3_aa: CATSRVGDSGANVLTF
cdr3_nt: TGTGCCACCAGCAGAGTAGGAGACTCTGGGGCCAACGTCCTGACTTTC

clone_size: .
j_call: TRBJ2-7
d_call: TRBD2
v_call: TRBV7-2
cdr3_aa: CASSFPPSGDYEQYF
cdr3_nt: TGTGCCAGCAGCTTTCCGCCTAGCGGGGACTACGAGCAGTACTTC

clone_size: many
j_call: TRBJ2-2
d_call: .
v_call: TRBV12-3/TRBV12-4
cdr3_aa: CASSFGGRGISNTGELFF
cdr3_nt: TGTGCCAGCAGTTTTGGAGGACGGGGGATATCGAACACCGGGGAGCTGTTTTTT

clone_size: many
j_call: TRBJ1-1
d_call: .
v_call: TRBV29-1
cdr3_aa: CSVEPGRDTEAFF
cdr3_nt: TGCAGCGTTGAACCAGGGAGGGACACTGAAGCTTTCTTT

clone_size: many
j_call: TRBJ2-5
d_call: .
v_call: TRBV6-1
cdr3_aa: CASSEQSVETQYF
cdr3_nt: TGTGCCAGCAGTGAGCAGAGCGTTGAGACCCAGTACTTC

clone_size: many
j_call: TRBJ1-1
d_call: .
v_call: TRBV7-2
cdr3_aa: CASRGRDTEAFF
cdr3_nt: TGTGCCAGCAGGGGGCGCGACACTGAAGCTTTCTTT

clone_size: many
j_call: TRBJ1-1
d_call: .
v_call: TRBV7-9
cdr3_aa: CASRIPEAFF
cdr3_nt: TGTGCCAGCAGAATCCCTGAAGCTTTCTTT

clone_size: many
j_call: TRBJ2-7
d_call: .
v_call: TRBV20-1
cdr3_aa: CSAPSDRGHEQYF
cdr3_nt: TGCAGTGCTCCCTCGGATCGTGGCCACGAGCAGTACTTC

clone_size: many
j_call: TRBJ2-7
d_call: TRBD1
v_call: TRBV9
cdr3_aa: CASSVGGTGQPYEQYF
cdr3_nt: TGTGCCAGCAGCGTAGGAGGAACGGGACAGCCCTACGAGCAGTACTTC

clone_size: many
j_call: TRBJ1-5
d_call: .
v_call: TRBV10-2
cdr3_aa: CASGQSYQPQHF
cdr3_nt: TGCGCCAGCGGACAATCCTATCAGCCCCAGCATTTT

clone_size: many
j_call: TRBJ2-7
d_call: .
v_call: TRBV5-1
cdr3_aa: CASSGIQGISYEQYF
cdr3_nt: TGCGCCAGCAGCGGAATACAGGGAATCTCCTACGAGCAGTACTTC

clone_size: few
j_call: TRBJ2-7
d_call: TRBD1
v_call: TRBV14
cdr3_aa: CGSSLPGTAYYEQYF
cdr3_nt: TGTGGCAGCAGCCTTCCCGGGACAGCATATTACGAGCAGTACTTC

clone_size: many
j_call: TRBJ2-5
d_call: .
v_call: TRBV28
cdr3_aa: CASSPGGTQYF
cdr3_nt: TGTGCCAGCAGTCCTGGGGGGACCCAGTACTTC

clone_size: many
j_call: TRBJ1-3
d_call: .
v_call: TRBV7-2
cdr3_aa: CASSQDPGGNTIYF
cdr3_nt: TGTGCCAGCAGCCAGGACCCTGGAGGAAACACCATATATTTT